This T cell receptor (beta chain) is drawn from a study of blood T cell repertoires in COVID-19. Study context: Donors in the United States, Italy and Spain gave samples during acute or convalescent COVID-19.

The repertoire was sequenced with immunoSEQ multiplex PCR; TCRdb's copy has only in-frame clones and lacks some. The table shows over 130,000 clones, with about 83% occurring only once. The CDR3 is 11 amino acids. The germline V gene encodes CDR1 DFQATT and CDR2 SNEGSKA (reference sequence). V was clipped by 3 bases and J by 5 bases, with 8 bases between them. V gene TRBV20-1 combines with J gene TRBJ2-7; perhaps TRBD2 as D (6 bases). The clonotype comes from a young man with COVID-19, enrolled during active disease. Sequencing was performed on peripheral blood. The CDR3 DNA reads TGCAGTGCTAGCGGGAGCGACGAGCAGTACTTC. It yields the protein CSASGSDEQYF.